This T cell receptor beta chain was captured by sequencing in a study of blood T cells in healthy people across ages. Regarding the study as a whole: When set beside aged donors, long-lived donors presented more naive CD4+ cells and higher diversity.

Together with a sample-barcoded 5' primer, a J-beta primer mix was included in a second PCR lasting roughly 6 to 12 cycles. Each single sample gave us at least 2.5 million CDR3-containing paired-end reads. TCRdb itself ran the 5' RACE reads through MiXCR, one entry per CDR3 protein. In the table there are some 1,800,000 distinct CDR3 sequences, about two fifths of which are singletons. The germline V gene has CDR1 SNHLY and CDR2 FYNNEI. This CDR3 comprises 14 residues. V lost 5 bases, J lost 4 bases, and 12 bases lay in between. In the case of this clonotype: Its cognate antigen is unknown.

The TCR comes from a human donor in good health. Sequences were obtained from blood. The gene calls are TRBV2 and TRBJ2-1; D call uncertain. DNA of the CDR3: TGTGCCAGCAGTACCCCGATTACATACAATGAGCAGTTCTTC. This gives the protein CASSTPITYNEQFF.